The clone carrying this T cell receptor beta chain was detected a few times. Ligated cDNA underwent four rounds of PCR with nested alpha and beta constant region primers and SP2. Alpha and beta constant region primers primed reverse transcription for blood and skin samples. TCRdb fed the 5' RACE reads into MiXCR, producing one record per CDR3 protein. In the table there are roughly 62,000 distinct CDR3 sequences, approximately 8% of which are singletons. This record belongs to a study of naive and memory T cell subsets. An oligonucleotide containing a UMI was ligated to the 3' end of TCR cDNA. The V gene's germline CDR1 is ENHRY and CDR2 SYGVKD. This CDR3 spans 15 amino acids. V dropped 1 base and J dropped 6 bases, with 13 bases sitting between them.

The chain recombines TRBV10-3 with TRBJ2-1; D is uncertain. The source of this sequence is a female donor in good health. CDR3 bases: TGTGCCATCAGTGAGTTCGACACAACATTCAATGAGCAGTTCTTC. Its protein is CAISEFDTTFNEQFF.